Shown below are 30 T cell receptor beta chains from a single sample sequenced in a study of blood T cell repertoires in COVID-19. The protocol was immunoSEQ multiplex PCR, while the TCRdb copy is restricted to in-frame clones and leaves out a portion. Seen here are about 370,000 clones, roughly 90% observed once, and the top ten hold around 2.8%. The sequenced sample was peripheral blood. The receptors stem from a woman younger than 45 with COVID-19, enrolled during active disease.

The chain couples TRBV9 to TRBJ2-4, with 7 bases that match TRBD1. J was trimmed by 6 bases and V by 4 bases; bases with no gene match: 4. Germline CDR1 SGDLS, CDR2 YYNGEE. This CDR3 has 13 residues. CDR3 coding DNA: TGTGCCAGCAGCAGGGGGCAGGGAAACATTCAGTACTTC. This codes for CASSRGQGNIQYF.

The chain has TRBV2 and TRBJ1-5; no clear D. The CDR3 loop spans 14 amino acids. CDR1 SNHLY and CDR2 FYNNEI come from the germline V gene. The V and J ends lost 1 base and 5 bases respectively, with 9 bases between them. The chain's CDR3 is CASSEEGGYQPQHF. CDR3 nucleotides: TGTGCCAGCAGTGAAGAGGGAGGGTATCAGCCCCAGCATTTT.

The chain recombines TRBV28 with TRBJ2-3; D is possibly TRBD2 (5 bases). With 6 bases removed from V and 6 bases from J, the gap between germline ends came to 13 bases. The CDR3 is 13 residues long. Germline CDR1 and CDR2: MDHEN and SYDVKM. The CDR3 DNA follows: TGTGCCAGCAGACCGGCTAGCTACGATACGCAGTATTTT. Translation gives CASRPASYDTQYF.

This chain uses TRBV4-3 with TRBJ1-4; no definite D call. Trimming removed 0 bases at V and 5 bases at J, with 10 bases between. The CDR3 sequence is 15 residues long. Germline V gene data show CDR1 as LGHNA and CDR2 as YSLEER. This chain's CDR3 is CASSQELVENEKLFF. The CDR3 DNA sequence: TGCGCCAGCAGCCAAGAGTTGGTGGAGAATGAAAAACTGTTTTTT.

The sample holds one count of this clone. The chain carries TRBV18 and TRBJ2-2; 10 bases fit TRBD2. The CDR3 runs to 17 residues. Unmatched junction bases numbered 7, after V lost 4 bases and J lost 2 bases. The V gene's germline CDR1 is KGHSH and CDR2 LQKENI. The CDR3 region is CASSRSSGGTNTGELFF. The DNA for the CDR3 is TGTGCCAGCTCACGGTCTAGCGGGGGCACAAACACCGGGGAGCTGTTTTTT.

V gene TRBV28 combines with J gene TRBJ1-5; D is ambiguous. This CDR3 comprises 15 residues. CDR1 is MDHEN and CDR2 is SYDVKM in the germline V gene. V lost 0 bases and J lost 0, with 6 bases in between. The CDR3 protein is CASSLWSVSNQPQHF. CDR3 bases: TGTGCCAGCAGTTTATGGTCAGTTAGCAATCAGCCCCAGCATTTT.

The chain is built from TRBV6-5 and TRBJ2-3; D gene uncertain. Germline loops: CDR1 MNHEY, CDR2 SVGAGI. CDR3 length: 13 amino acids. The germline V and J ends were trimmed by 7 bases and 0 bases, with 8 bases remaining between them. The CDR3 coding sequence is TGTGCCAGCACCGCGGAGAGCACAGATACGCAGTATTTT. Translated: CASTAESTDTQYF.

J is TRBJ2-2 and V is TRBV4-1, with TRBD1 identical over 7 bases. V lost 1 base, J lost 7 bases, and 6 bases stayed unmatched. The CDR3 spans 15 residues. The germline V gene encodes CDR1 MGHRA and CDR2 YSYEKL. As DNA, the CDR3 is TGCGCCAGCAGCCAAGGTGGGACAGAGGTCGGGGAGCTGTTTTTT. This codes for CASSQGGTEVGELFF.

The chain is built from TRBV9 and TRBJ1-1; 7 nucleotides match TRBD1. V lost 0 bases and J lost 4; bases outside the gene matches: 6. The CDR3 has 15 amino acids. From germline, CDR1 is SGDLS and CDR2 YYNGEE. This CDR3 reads CASSVDRGGSTEAFF. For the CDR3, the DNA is TGTGCCAGCAGCGTAGACAGGGGCGGTAGCACTGAAGCTTTCTTT.

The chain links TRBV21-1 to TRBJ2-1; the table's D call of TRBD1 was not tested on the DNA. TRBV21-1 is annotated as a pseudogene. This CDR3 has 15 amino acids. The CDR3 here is CASSQRDRVYNEQFF. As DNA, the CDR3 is TGTGCCAGCAGCCAAAGAGACAGGGTTTACAATGAGCAGTTCTTC.

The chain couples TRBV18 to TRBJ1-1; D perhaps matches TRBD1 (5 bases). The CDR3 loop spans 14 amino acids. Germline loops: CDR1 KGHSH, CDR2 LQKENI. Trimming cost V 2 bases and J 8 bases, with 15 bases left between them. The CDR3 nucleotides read TGTGCCAGCTCACCAACCAGGGCCTACAGGGAAGCTTTCTTT. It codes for CASSPTRAYREAFF.

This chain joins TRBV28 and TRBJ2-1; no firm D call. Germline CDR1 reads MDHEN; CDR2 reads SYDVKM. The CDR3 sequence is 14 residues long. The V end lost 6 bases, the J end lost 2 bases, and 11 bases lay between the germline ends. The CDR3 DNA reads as TGTGCCAGCAGCCGGAGTCCCCCCTACAATGAGCAGTTCTTC. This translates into CASSRSPPYNEQFF.

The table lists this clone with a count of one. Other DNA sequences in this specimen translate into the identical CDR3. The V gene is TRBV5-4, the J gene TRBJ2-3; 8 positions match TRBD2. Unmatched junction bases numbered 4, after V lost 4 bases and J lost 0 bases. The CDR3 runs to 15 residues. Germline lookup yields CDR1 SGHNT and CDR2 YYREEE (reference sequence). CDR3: CASSLSGGSTDTQYF. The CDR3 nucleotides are TGTGCCAGCAGCCTGAGCGGGGGAAGCACAGATACGCAGTATTTT. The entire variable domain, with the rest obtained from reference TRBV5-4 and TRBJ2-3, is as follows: ETGVTQSPTHLIKTRGQQVTLRCSSQSGHNTVSWYQQALGQGPQFIFQYYREEENGRGNFPPRFSGLQFPNYSSELNVNALELDDSALYLCASSLSGGSTDTQYFGPGTRLTVL.

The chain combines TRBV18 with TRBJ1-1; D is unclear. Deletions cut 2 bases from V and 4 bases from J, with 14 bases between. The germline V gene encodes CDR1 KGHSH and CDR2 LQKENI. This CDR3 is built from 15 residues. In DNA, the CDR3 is TGTGCCAGCTCACCAAATAGCCACACGGCCACTGAAGCTTTCTTT. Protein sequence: CASSPNSHTATEAFF.

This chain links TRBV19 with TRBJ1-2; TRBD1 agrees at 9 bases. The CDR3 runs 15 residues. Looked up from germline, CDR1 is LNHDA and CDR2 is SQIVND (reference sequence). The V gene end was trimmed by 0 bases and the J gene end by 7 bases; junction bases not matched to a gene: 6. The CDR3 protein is CASSIEGTGRRGYTF. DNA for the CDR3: TGTGCCAGTAGTATAGAGGGGACAGGGAGACGTGGCTACACCTTC.

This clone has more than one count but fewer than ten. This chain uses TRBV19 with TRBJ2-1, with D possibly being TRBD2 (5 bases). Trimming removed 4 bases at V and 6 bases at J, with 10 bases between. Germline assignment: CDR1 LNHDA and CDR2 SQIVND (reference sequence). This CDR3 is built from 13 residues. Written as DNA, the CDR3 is TGTGCCAGTAGTAGAGGGCCTATCAATGAGCAGTTCTTC. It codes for CASSRGPINEQFF.

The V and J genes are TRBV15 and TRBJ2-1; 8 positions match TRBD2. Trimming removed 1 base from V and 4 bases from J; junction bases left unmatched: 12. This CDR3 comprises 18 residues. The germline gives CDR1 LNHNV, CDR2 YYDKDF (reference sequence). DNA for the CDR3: TGTGCCACCAGCAGAGCACCCGCCGAGCGGGAGATATACAATGAGCAGTTCTTC. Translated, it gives CATSRAPAEREIYNEQFF.

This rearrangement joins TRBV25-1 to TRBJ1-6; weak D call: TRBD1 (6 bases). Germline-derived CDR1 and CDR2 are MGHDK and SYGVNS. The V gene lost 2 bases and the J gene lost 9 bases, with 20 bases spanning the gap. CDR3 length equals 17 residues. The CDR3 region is CASSEGGSPSGISPLHF. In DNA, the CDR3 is TGTGCCAGCAGTGAAGGGGGCAGCCCAAGTGGGATTTCACCCCTCCACTTT. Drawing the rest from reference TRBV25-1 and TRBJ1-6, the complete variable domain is EADIYQTPRYLVIGTGKKITLECSQTMGHDKMYWYQQDPGMELHLIHYSYGVNSTEKGDLSSESTVSRIRTEHFPLTLESARPSHTSQYLCASSEGGSPSGISPLHFGNGTRLTVT.

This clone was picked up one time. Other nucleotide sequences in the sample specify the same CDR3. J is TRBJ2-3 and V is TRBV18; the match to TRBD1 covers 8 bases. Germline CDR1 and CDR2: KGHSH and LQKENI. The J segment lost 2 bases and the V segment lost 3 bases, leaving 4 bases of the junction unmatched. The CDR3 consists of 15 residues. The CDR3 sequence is CASSPSGQDTDTQYF. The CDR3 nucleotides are TGTGCCAGCTCACCTTCGGGACAGGACACAGATACGCAGTATTTT.

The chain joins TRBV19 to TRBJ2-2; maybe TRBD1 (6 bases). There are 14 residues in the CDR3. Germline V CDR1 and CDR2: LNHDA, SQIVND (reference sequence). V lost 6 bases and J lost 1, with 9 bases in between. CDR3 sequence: CASSQGRNTGELFF. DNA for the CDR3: TGTGCCAGTAGCCAGGGGAGGAACACCGGGGAGCTGTTTTTT.

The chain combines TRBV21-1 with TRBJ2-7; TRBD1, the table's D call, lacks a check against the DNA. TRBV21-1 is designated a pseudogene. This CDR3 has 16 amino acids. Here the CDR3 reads CASSKTKTGSPYEQYV. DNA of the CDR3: TGTGCCAGCAGCAAAACAAAGACAGGGTCTCCCTACGAGCAGTACGTC.

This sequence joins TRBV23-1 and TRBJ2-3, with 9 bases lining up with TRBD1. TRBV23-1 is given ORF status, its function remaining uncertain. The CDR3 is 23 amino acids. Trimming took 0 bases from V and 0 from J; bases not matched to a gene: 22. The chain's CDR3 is CASSQSPGQGIRRDGISTDTQYF. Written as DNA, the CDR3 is TGCGCCAGCAGTCAATCACCGGGACAGGGAATAAGGCGGGACGGGATTAGCACAGATACGCAGTATTTT.

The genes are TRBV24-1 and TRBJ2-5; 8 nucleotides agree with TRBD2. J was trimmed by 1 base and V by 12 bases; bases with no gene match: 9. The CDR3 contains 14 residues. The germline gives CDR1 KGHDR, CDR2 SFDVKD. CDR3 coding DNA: TGTGCCTCCGGGGGGGGCGGATCCCAAGAGACCCAGTACTTC. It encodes CASGGGGSQETQYF.

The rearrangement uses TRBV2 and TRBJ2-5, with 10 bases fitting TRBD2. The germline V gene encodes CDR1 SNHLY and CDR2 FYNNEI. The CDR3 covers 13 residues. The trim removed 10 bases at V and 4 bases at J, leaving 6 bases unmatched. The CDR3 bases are TGTGCCACGTCCACTAGCGGGATAGAGACCCAGTACTTC. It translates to CATSTSGIETQYF.

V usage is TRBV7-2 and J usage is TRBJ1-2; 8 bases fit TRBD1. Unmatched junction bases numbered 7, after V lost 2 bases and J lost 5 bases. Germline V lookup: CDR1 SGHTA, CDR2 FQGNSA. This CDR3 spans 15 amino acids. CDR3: CASSLSGQGSYGYTF. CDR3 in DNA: TGTGCCAGCAGCTTAAGTGGACAGGGTTCTTATGGCTACACCTTC.

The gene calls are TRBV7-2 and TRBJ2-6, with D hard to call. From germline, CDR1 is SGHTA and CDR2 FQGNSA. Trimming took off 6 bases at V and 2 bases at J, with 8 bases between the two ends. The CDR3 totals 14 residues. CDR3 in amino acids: CASRSGTGANVLTF. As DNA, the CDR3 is TGTGCCAGCAGATCAGGCACTGGGGCCAACGTCCTGACTTTC. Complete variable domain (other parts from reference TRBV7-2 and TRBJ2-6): GAGVSQSPSNKVTEKGKDVELRCDPISGHTALYWYRQSLGQGLEFLIYFQGNSAPDKSGLPSDRFSAERTGGSVSTLTIQRTQQEDSAVYLCASRSGTGANVLTFGAGSRLTVL.

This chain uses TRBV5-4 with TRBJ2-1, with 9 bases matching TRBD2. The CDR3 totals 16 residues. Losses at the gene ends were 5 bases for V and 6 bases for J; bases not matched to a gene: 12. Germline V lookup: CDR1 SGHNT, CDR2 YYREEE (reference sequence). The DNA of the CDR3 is TGTGCCAGCAGTGAGATGGGGCTAGCGGGACTCAATGAGCAGTTCTTC. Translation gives CASSEMGLAGLNEQFF.

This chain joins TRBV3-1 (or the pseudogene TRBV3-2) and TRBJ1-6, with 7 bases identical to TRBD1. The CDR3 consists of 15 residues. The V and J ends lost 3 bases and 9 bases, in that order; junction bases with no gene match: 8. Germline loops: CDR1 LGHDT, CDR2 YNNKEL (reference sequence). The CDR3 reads CASSHRQGEVSPLHF. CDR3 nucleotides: TGTGCCAGCAGCCACCGACAGGGTGAGGTTTCACCCCTCCACTTT.

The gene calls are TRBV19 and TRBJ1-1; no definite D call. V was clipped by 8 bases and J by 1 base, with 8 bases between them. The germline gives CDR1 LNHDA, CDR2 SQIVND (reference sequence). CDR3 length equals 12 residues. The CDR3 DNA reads TGTGCCAGTGAGGGCCAGAACACTGAAGCTTTCTTT. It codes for CASEGQNTEAFF.

CDR3 nucleotide sequence: TGTGCCAGCAGCTTTAAGGGACAGCGAAATCAGCCCCAGCATTTT. Its protein product is CASSFKGQRNQPQHF. The chain employs TRBV5-6 and TRBJ1-5; 7 bases agree with TRBD1. The CDR3 sequence is 15 residues long. Trimming took 2 bases from V and 4 from J; bases not matched to a gene: 6. Germline CDR1 SGHDT, CDR2 YYEEEE.